This TCR beta chain was retrieved from a study of CD8 T cells in Susac syndrome. cDNA came from about 0.5 to 1 ug RNA primed by random hexamers. In TCRdb, the immunoSEQ multiplex PCR reads were re-called with MiXCR into one record per CDR3 protein. The sample lists just over 150,000 distinct CDR3 sequences, around 96% seen once, with roughly 0.15% in the top ten. CD8+ and CD4+ T cells circulating in blood were sequenced for TCR beta. The CDR3 totals 11 residues. Trimming removed 5 bases at V and 9 bases at J, with 8 bases between. Looked up from germline, CDR1 is MNHNY and CDR2 is SVGAGI (reference sequence).

This sequence was found in a human donor with Susac syndrome. The chain links TRBV6-6 to TRBJ1-5; D remains ambiguous. The sequenced material came from CD4+ T cells from PBMCs. For the CDR3, the DNA is TGTGCCAGCAGTCCAACCGGGCCCCAGCATTTT. The encoded protein is CASSPTGPQHF.